This TCR beta chain stems from a study of early T cells in non-severe SARS-CoV-2 infection. This clonotype occurred many times. The CDR3 totals 16 residues. The V gene lost 2 bases and the J gene lost 0 bases, with 10 bases spanning the gap. Germline V CDR1 and CDR2: LGHNT, FRNRAP. TCRdb reprocessed the 5' RACE reads via MiXCR and lists one record per CDR3 protein. The sample lists about 44,000 distinct CDR3 sequences, around 6% occurring once. This receptor was identified in an adult who was a healthcare worker with PCR-confirmed SARS-CoV-2 infection or an uninfected control (not recorded which). Sequencing input: whole blood. V usage is TRBV12-5 and J usage is TRBJ1-4; D not resolved. CDR3 loop: CASGLYPITTNEKLFF. The CDR3 DNA reads as TGTGCTAGTGGTTTGTACCCCATTACAACTAATGAAAAACTGTTTTTT.